The sequence of this TCR beta chain was determined in a study of monozygotic twins with inflammatory bowel disease. Study conclusions and caveats: The co-twins with IBD showed lower TCRbeta diversity (inverse Simpson) than their healthy siblings. The analysis failed to separate different T cell subtypes. Patient-to-patient differences in immunosuppressive treatment may have added variability to the repertoires. Data gave no support to a single strong signal or clonotype associated with IBD.

TCRdb re-called the 5' RACE reads and shows each CDR3 protein once, DNA omitted. The sample has 150,000 or so distinct CDR3 sequences. The CDR3 covers 13 residues. CDR1 and CDR2 from the germline V gene are DFQATT and SNEGSKA (reference sequence). As regards this clonotype: Its cognate antigen is unknown.

The TCR comes from a human donor with ulcerative colitis or Crohn's disease, or a healthy co-twin of an affected twin (not recorded which). J is TRBJ2-3 and V is TRBV20-1. The source material was blood. The chain's CDR3 is CSAEVIGTDTQYF.